This TCR beta chain was sequenced in a study of blood T cell repertoires in COVID-19. CDR3 length: 15 residues. The germline V gene has CDR1 SGHDT and CDR2 YYEEEE. The V end lost 0 bases, the J end lost 6 bases, and 10 bases lay between the germline ends. Original methodology: Cell counts per sample came from amplifying reference gene primers. Only in-frame clones appear in the TCRdb table, and some are missing; sequencing was by immunoSEQ multiplex PCR. V and J calls and clone size come straight from that table; D and trimming were deduced from the DNA. The sample comprises about 160,000 clones, around 83% of which are singletons, and over 10% rests with the top ten.

The TCR sequence derives from an older man who had recovered from COVID-19. This sequence joins TRBV5-6 and TRBJ1-6, with D possibly matching TRBD1 (6 bases). Material for sequencing was peripheral blood. CDR3 region: CASSLGRTVNSPLHF. In DNA, the CDR3 is TGTGCCAGCAGCTTGGGACGGACAGTTAATTCACCCCTCCACTTT.